The entry below describes one T cell receptor (beta chain). The sample originates from a study of technical replicates of blood from several donors. The repertoire was sequenced with immunoSEQ multiplex PCR; TCRdb's copy has only in-frame clones and lacks some. The repertoire has around 50,000 clones, 80% to 95% of them found once; the top ten carry about 3.9%. Losses at the gene ends were 7 bases for V and 5 bases for J; bases not matched to a gene: 14. CDR3 length equals 15 residues. Germline CDR1 is SGHNT and CDR2 is YYREEE (reference sequence). This clonotype originated in a human donor in good health. Some clones in this sample may be carry-over from other donors' samples. What was sequenced was PBMCs. The V call is TRBV5-4, the J call TRBJ2-7; 8 bases match TRBD2. The CDR3 loop is CASGYGGRPIDEQYF. CDR3 DNA sequence: TGTGCCAGCGGATACGGCGGGAGGCCCATAGACGAGCAGTACTTC.